The rows below give T cell receptor beta chains drawn from one sample of a study of beta chain features in type 1 diabetes. Libraries were prepared by immunoSEQ multiplex PCR; TCRdb keeps only in-frame clonotypes and omits some of them. The sample carries about 160,000 clones, approximately 9.9% recorded once. The source material was central memory CD4+ T cells from blood. Receptors originate from a woman between 18 and 29 years old in good health. Both conserved end residues are part of each CDR3. Each record gives: D gene, J gene, V gene, clone size, CDR3 protein, CDR3 DNA. The D gene is left open where the match is weak. Clone sizes are given selectively: once, few, many, or a class where the clone is expanded.

D gene: TRBD1
J gene: TRBJ1-5
V gene: TRBV5-6
clone size: -
CDR3 protein: CASSQSIRGGNQPQHF
CDR3 DNA: TGTGCCAGCAGCCAGAGCATCAGGGGGGGCAATCAGCCCCAGCATTTT

D gene: TRBD2
J gene: TRBJ2-1
V gene: TRBV11-1
clone size: few
CDR3 protein: CASSFGLAGPLSSYNEQFF
CDR3 DNA: TGTGCCAGCAGCTTCGGACTAGCGGGCCCTTTAAGCTCCTACAATGAGCAGTTCTTC

D gene: -
J gene: TRBJ2-7
V gene: TRBV6-6
clone size: -
CDR3 protein: CASSGETGRSYEQYF
CDR3 DNA: TGTGCCAGCAGTGGCGAAACAGGGCGATCCTACGAGCAGTACTTC

D gene: TRBD1
J gene: TRBJ2-7
V gene: TRBV18
clone size: -
CDR3 protein: CASSRIGQGREQYF
CDR3 DNA: TGTGCCAGCTCACGAATCGGACAGGGGAGGGAGCAGTACTTC

D gene: -
J gene: TRBJ1-1
V gene: TRBV7-9
clone size: few
CDR3 protein: CASSLDSEAFF
CDR3 DNA: TGTGCCAGCAGCTTAGACAGTGAAGCTTTCTTT

D gene: -
J gene: TRBJ1-4
V gene: TRBV18
clone size: few
CDR3 protein: CASSPQGFGEKLFF
CDR3 DNA: TGTGCCAGCTCTCCCCAGGGGTTCGGGGAAAAACTGTTTTTT

D gene: -
J gene: TRBJ1-1
V gene: TRBV5-1
clone size: few
CDR3 protein: CASSPDNMNTEAFF
CDR3 DNA: TGCGCCAGCAGCCCGGACAACATGAACACTGAAGCTTTCTTT

D gene: TRBD2
J gene: TRBJ2-5
V gene: TRBV9
clone size: -
CDR3 protein: CASSVAGGSQETQYF
CDR3 DNA: TGTGCCAGCAGCGTAGCGGGGGGGTCCCAAGAGACCCAGTACTTC

D gene: -
J gene: TRBJ1-4
V gene: TRBV5-1
clone size: few
CDR3 protein: CASSAGQGSYEKLFF
CDR3 DNA: TGCGCCAGCAGCGCCGGGCAGGGATCGTATGAAAAACTGTTTTTT

D gene: TRBD1
J gene: TRBJ1-1
V gene: TRBV6-1
clone size: few
CDR3 protein: CASSGPGTESEAFF
CDR3 DNA: TGTGCCAGCAGTGGCCCTGGGACAGAGTCTGAAGCTTTCTTT

D gene: TRBD1
J gene: TRBJ2-7
V gene: TRBV7-2
clone size: few
CDR3 protein: CASRRPDRDYEQYF
CDR3 DNA: TGTGCCAGCAGACGTCCTGACAGGGACTACGAGCAGTACTTC

D gene: -
J gene: TRBJ2-6
V gene: TRBV5-1
clone size: -
CDR3 protein: CASRQTGSGANVLTF
CDR3 DNA: TGCGCCAGCAGACAGACAGGCTCTGGGGCCAACGTCCTGACTTTC

D gene: TRBD1
J gene: TRBJ2-5
V gene: TRBV27
clone size: -
CDR3 protein: CASSFRTGMETQYF
CDR3 DNA: TGTGCCAGCAGTTTCAGGACAGGGATGGAGACCCAGTACTTC

D gene: -
J gene: TRBJ2-6
V gene: TRBV6-6
clone size: few
CDR3 protein: CASSLASGANVLTF
CDR3 DNA: TGTGCCAGCAGTTTGGCCTCTGGGGCCAACGTCCTGACTTTC

D gene: -
J gene: TRBJ2-7
V gene: TRBV5-1
clone size: -
CDR3 protein: CASSSSPGLKYEQYF
CDR3 DNA: TGCGCCAGCAGCTCGAGCCCGGGACTGAAGTACGAGCAGTACTTC

D gene: -
J gene: TRBJ1-5
V gene: TRBV2
clone size: few
CDR3 protein: CASSGGGSSNQPQHF
CDR3 DNA: TGTGCCAGCAGTGGGGGAGGGTCTAGCAATCAGCCCCAGCATTTT

D gene: TRBD2
J gene: TRBJ2-5
V gene: TRBV2
clone size: -
CDR3 protein: CASSTPGLAGVETQYF
CDR3 DNA: TGTGCCAGCTCTACCCCGGGACTAGCGGGAGTAGAGACCCAGTACTTC

D gene: TRBD1
J gene: TRBJ2-7
V gene: TRBV18
clone size: -
CDR3 protein: CASSPGTVYYEQYF
CDR3 DNA: TGTGCCAGCTCACCCGGGACAGTATACTACGAGCAGTACTTC

D gene: -
J gene: TRBJ2-3
V gene: TRBV11-3
clone size: few
CDR3 protein: CASSPSGTDTQYF
CDR3 DNA: TGTGCCAGCAGCCCGTCGGGCACAGATACGCAGTATTTT

D gene: -
J gene: TRBJ1-2
V gene: TRBV2
clone size: few
CDR3 protein: CASVQKYGYTF
CDR3 DNA: TGTGCCAGTGTTCAGAAGTATGGCTACACCTTC

D gene: TRBD1
J gene: TRBJ1-2
V gene: TRBV7-3
clone size: -
CDR3 protein: CASSFRDRVLIYGYTF
CDR3 DNA: TGTGCCAGCAGCTTCCGGGACAGGGTGTTAATTTATGGCTACACCTTC

D gene: TRBD1
J gene: TRBJ2-1
V gene: TRBV11-2
clone size: -
CDR3 protein: CASSSGTAVNEQFF
CDR3 DNA: TGTGCCAGCAGCTCCGGGACAGCTGTCAATGAGCAGTTCTTC